This T cell receptor (beta chain) was obtained from a study of CD8 T cells in Susac syndrome. RNA in amounts of roughly 0.5 to 1 ug was reverse transcribed with random hexamers. Via MiXCR, TCRdb re-called the immunoSEQ multiplex PCR reads, giving one row per CDR3 protein. The data show approximately 90,000 distinct CDR3 sequences, with 85% to 95% seen just once and 0.25% to 0.4% held by the top ten. What was sequenced was CD8+ T cells from PBMCs. The receptor was isolated from a human donor in good health.

The CDR3 DNA follows: TGTGCCACCAGCAGGGAATACAATGAGCAGTTCTTC. It encodes CATSREYNEQFF. The chain recombines TRBV15 with TRBJ2-1; D is uncertain. CDR1 and CDR2 from the germline V gene are LNHNV and YYDKDF (reference sequence). The CDR3 sequence is 12 residues long. The V and J ends lost 3 bases and 4 bases respectively, with 4 bases between them.